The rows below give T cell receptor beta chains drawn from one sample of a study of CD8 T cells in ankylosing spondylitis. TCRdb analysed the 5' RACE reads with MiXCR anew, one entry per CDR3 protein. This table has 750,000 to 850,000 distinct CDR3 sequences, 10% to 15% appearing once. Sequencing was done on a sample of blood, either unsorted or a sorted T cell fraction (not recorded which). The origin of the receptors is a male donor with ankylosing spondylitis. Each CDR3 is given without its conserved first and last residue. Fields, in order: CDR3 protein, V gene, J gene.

ASSSTLSTYNEQF,TRBV12-3/TRBV12-4,TRBJ2-1
ASSFGQKGGEAF,TRBV27,TRBJ1-1
NVYLMNGYT,TRBV20-1,TRBJ1-2
ASSEIGTGTPEQY,TRBV5-8,TRBJ2-7
SARDFSNEQF,TRBV20-1,TRBJ2-1
SAEYRREANEKLF,TRBV20-1,TRBJ1-4
SARGDGGGHYNEQF,TRBV20-1,TRBJ2-1
ASSRGQGLGYT,TRBV7-9,TRBJ1-2
ASSLTSDQPQH,TRBV12-3/TRBV12-4,TRBJ1-5
SARSLRGGAGEQY,TRBV20-1,TRBJ2-7
ASSQTTGTTSYEQY,TRBV4-2,TRBJ2-7
ASARETGVGEQY,TRBV6-1,TRBJ2-7
ASSLGGVIGEQY,TRBV7-2,TRBJ2-7
ASIWGTGNTEAF,TRBV6-1,TRBJ1-1
SVNKDPGMDGYT,TRBV29-1,TRBJ1-2
ASSDRAYSYEQY,TRBV6-1,TRBJ2-7
SVAGGGATQY,TRBV29-1,TRBJ2-5
SAWGGGRNEQF,TRBV20-1,TRBJ2-1
ASSLIENYEQY,TRBV28,TRBJ2-7
ASSPDRARTVNEQY,TRBV18,TRBJ2-7
VVQGEGGTEAF,TRBV20-1,TRBJ1-1
SASWDRQETQY,TRBV20-1,TRBJ2-5
SAREAGNTEAF,TRBV20-1,TRBJ1-1
ASRLMDRFSYEQY,TRBV28,TRBJ2-7